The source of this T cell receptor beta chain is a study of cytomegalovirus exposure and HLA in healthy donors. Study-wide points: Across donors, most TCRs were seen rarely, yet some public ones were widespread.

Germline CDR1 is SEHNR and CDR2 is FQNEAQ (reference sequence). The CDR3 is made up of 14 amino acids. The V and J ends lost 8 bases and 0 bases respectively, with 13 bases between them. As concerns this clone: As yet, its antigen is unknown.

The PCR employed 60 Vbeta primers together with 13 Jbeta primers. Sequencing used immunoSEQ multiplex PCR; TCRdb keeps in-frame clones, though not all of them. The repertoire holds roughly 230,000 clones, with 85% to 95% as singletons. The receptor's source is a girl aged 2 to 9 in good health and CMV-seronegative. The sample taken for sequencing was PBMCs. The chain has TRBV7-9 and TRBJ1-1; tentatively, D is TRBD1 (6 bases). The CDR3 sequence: CASEQGKVNTEAFF. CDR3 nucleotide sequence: TGTGCCAGCGAACAGGGTAAGGTGAACACTGAAGCTTTCTTT.